Listed below are T cell receptor beta chains from one sample, sequenced in a study of neoadjuvant nivolumab and ipilimumab in lung cancer. The assay was immunoSEQ multiplex PCR, and TCRdb's table has in-frame clones only and misses some. The table lists fewer than 20,000 clones, around 87% of them singletons. Here the sequenced sample was peripheral blood, taken before neoadjuvant nivolumab, alone or with ipilimumab. The receptors stem from an adult with non-small cell lung cancer. Both conserved end residues are part of each CDR3. D genes are given only for firm matches. Some rows mark clone size as missing; the rest say once, few, many or name a class of expanded clone.

abundance	d_gene	v_gene	j_gene	CDR3nt	CDR3aa
few	-	TRBV21-1	TRBJ2-7	TGTGCCAGCAGCAAAGTCGAGCAGTACTTC	CASSKVEQYF
once	-	TRBV29-1	TRBJ2-2	TGCAGCGTTACCGACAGGAGAAACACCGGGGAGCTGTTTTTT	CSVTDRRNTGELFF
-	-	TRBV18	TRBJ1-5	TGTGCCAGCTCACCCCCCGCGGCCACCAATCAGCCCCAGCATTTT	CASSPPAATNQPQHF
few	-	TRBV30	TRBJ1-1	TGTGCCTGGGGCGGGGTATACGGTGAAGCTTTCTTT	CAWGGVYGEAFF
-	-	TRBV30	TRBJ2-3	TGTGCCTGGAGTAAGCGGACAGATACGCAGTATTTT	CAWSKRTDTQYF
-	TRBD1	TRBV9	TRBJ1-5	TGTGCCAGCAGCCCCCGGACAGGGGTCGGTCAGCCCCAGCATTTT	CASSPRTGVGQPQHF
-	-	TRBV19	TRBJ2-7	TGTGCCAGTAGTATACTAGGGGGAGGCGAGCAGTACTTC	CASSILGGGEQYF
-	-	TRBV7-9	TRBJ1-4	TGTGCCAGCAGCCCGGGTCGGACGGAAAAACTGTTTTTT	CASSPGRTEKLFF
-	TRBD1	TRBV9	TRBJ2-1	TGTGCCAGCAGCGCCCCGGGACAGGGGTACAATGAGCAGTTCTTC	CASSAPGQGYNEQFF
-	TRBD1	TRBV11-2	TRBJ2-7	TGTGCCAGCAGCTTCGGGACAGCCTCGTACGAGCAGTACTTC	CASSFGTASYEQYF
-	-	TRBV2	TRBJ1-5	TGTGCCAGCAGTGAAGAGGCAGTGGGCCAGCCCCAGCATTTT	CASSEEAVGQPQHF
-	TRBD1	TRBV7-2	TRBJ2-7	TGTGCCAGCAGCTTTAAGGGGGCCCCCCTAAGCGAGCAGTACTTC	CASSFKGAPLSEQYF
-	-	TRBV4-3	TRBJ2-5	TGCGCCAGCAGCCAAGATCGCGGACCCCGGGAGACCCAGTACTTC	CASSQDRGPRETQYF
few	-	TRBV7-8	TRBJ2-7	TGTGCCAGCAGCTTGAGGGAGCGAGGTCTCTCCTACGAGCAGTACTTC	CASSLRERGLSYEQYF
-	-	TRBV4-3	TRBJ2-1	TGCGCCAGCAGCCAACGAGAGGGGACCTGGCAGTTCTTC	CASSQREGTWQFF
-	TRBD2	TRBV7-9	TRBJ2-7	TGTGCCAGCAGCTTAGACGGACTAGCGTACGAGCAGTACTTC	CASSLDGLAYEQYF
-	-	TRBV5-4	TRBJ1-4	TGTGCCAGCAGCCGGAGTAATGAAAAACTGTTTTTT	CASSRSNEKLFF
-	-	TRBV9	TRBJ2-1	TGTGCCAGCAGCTCGGACCTCAATGAGCAGTTCTTC	CASSSDLNEQFF
-	-	TRBV14	TRBJ2-7	TGTGCCAGCAGCCAAGATAGGCTTCGGTACTTC	CASSQDRLRYF
once	TRBD2	TRBV5-1	TRBJ2-7	TGCGCCAGCAGCTTTGGGGGAGGGCCCCTCTACGAGCAGTACTTC	CASSFGGGPLYEQYF
-	-	TRBV19	TRBJ2-3	TGTGCCAGTGAAGGAGACCCAGATACGCAGTATTTT	CASEGDPDTQYF
-	-	TRBV19	TRBJ2-3	TGTGCCAGTAGTTGGGTCGTCTCGGATACGCAGTATTTT	CASSWVVSDTQYF